This T cell receptor beta chain is from a study of lymphopenia after photon versus proton radiotherapy. Data came from immunoSEQ multiplex PCR; TCRdb stores just in-frame clones and leaves some out. The table includes 50,000 to 75,000 clones, around 87% detected once. In the case of this clone: Its antigen is unidentified.

Study-wide results and caveats: Authors raise, but do not show, better survival with proton therapy. In patients who died, overall survival fell as post-nadir TCR diversity dropped more. After lymphocyte nadir, photon-treated repertoires showed oligoclonal expansion, especially CD8+ Temra. Relative stability marked proton patients; photon patients lost diversity and naive cells.

In germline, CDR1 is LGHNA, CDR2 YSLEER. The V and J ends lost 0 bases and 8 bases respectively, with 10 bases between them. The CDR3 sequence is 13 residues long. The specimen comprised peripheral blood, sampled from a patient treated with photon-based radiotherapy. The genes are TRBV4-3 and TRBJ1-2; the D is unclear. The clonotype was recovered from a man between 40 and 49 years old with gastric cancer. Here the CDR3 DNA reads TGCGCCAGCAGCCAAGAACACCTAGGGGGCTACACCTTC. Amino acids: CASSQEHLGGYTF.